The T cell receptor (beta chain) under discussion was sequenced for a study of blood T cell repertoires in COVID-19 (dated by TCRdb to 2020 to 2022). A note on the overall study: Collaborator samples came from the United States, Italy and Spain and covered acute and convalescent phases of COVID-19. The prospective study material was composed of cDNA or gDNA derived from T cells, B-cell-depleted T cells, or PBMCs. The dataset comprised deeply sampled blood TCRbeta repertoires from subjects exposed to, actively infected with, or recovered from COVID-19. The repertoires were made available in a free public database intended to serve as a resource for research on the immune response to SARS-CoV-2. Samples came from the ongoing ImmuneRACE study (first 160 participants) plus 1,254 subjects from 6 global collaborators. Sample metadata almost always included a de-identified subject ID, COVID-19 status, age in years and sex. Where available, HLA class I and class II types were taken from metadata supplied by the sample provider and were not determined by assay-based typing.

Overall study results and their limits: The amount of clinical and demographic metadata varied by source and participant and was provided uncurated.

Collaborating institutions collected whole blood in K2EDTA tubes following their own protocols. For TCRbeta analysis, collaborator samples were shipped as frozen whole blood, as isolated PBMCs, or as DNA extracted from either sample type. TCRbeta CDR3 regions were amplified from genomic DNA by means of the immunoSEQ Assay, a bias-controlled multiplex PCR. Processing in the source paper ran as follows. Nucleated cell counts per sample were estimated from amplification of reference gene primers within the assay. To quantify the absolute abundance of each unique TCRbeta CDR3 rearrangement, sequence reads were collapsed and filtered. For each sample, productive Simpson clonality was calculated as the square root of Simpson's diversity index over productive rearrangements. Held by TCRdb, this immuneACCESS table contains in-frame sequences only and omits some clones. Under half of the omission traces to an unresolved V gene where checked; the cause of the rest is unknown. The DNA was the basis for D and trimming; V, J and clone size are from that table. This sample comprises about 54,000 clones, around 93% of them detected only once. Together, the top ten hold over 6.5% of the sample.

The CDR3 goes from the cysteine to the phenylalanine over 13 residues. Only the CDR3 DNA is retained, 39 bases long and in frame from the first base. Trimming takes 0 bases from V and 7 bases from J, and the germline ends sit 10 bases apart. From a lookup of the germline V gene, CDR1 and CDR2 are SGDLS and YYNGEE. Worth noting for this clone: The specificity of this receptor is unknown. No quality values exist for individual bases; no much larger clone is one base distant.

The sequencing sample was made of peripheral blood. The source of this sequence is a woman aged 55-75 years with active or convalescent COVID-19. This chain joins TRBV9 to TRBJ1-2; a confident D gene designation cannot be given. The CDR3 amino acid sequence is: CASSVVSDSGYTF. The DNA sequence follows: TGTGCCAGCAGCGTAGTTTCCGATAGTGGCTACACCTTC.